The source of this TCR beta chain is a study of metastatic and nonmetastatic thyroid tumors. Whole-study context: Repertoires of blood and of tissue (tumor or nodule) from malignant and benign thyroid patients were compared. Study-level results: Within blood and tumor, benign nodules reportedly had significantly lower TCR beta diversity than malignant thyroid tumors did.

All patients were untreated before thyroid surgery. In the study's own analysis: Clinicopathological groups differed in CDR3, with these differences serving to build a distant-metastasis classifier for papillary thyroid cancer. Using MiXCR, TCRdb re-called clones from the PCR reads. V and J calls and clone size were set by TCRdb, not the authors. The sample carries 10,000 to 15,000 clones, 25% to 40% recorded once. Trimming took off 4 bases at V and 6 bases at J, with 10 bases between the two ends. Germline V gives CDR1 MGHRA, CDR2 YSYEKL. The CDR3 runs 12 residues. Concerning this clone: Its target is not known.

Sequencing was done on a sample of tumor tissue. The sequence was collected from a female donor with papillary thyroid cancer or a benign thyroid nodule (not recorded which). Some clones in this sample may be carry-over from other donors' samples. The rearrangement joins TRBV4-1 to TRBJ2-7, with D perhaps TRBD2 (5 bases). CDR3 sequence (DNA): TGCGCCAGCAGCCTAGAAGGAGGCGAGCAGTACTTC. Encoded protein: CASSLEGGEQYF.